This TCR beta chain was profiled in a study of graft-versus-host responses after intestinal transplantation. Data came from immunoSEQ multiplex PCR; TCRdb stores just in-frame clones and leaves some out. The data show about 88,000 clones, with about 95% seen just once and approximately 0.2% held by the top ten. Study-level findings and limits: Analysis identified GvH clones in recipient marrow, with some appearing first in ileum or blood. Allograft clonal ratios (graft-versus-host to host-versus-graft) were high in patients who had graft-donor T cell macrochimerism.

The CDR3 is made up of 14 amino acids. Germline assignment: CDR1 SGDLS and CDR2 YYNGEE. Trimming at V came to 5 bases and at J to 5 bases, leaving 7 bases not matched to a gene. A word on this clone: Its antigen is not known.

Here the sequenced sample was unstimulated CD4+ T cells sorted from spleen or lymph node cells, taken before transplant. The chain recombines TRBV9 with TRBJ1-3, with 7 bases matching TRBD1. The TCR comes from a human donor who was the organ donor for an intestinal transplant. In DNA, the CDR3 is TGTGCCAGCAGTGCAGACAGGGCCCGAAACACCATATATTTT. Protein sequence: CASSADRARNTIYF.